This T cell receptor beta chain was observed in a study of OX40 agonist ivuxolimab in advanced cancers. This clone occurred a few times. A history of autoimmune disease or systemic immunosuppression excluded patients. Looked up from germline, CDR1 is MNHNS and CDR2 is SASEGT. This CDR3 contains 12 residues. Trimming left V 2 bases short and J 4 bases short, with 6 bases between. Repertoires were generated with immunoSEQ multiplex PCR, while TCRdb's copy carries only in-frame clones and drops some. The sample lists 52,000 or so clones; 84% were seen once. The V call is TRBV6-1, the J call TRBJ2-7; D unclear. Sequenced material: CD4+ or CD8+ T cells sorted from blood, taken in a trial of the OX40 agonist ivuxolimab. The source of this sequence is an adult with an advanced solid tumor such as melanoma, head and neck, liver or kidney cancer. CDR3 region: CASSESRYEQYF. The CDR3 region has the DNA TGTGCCAGCAGTGAAAGCAGGTACGAGCAGTACTTC.